This T cell receptor beta chain was identified during a study of Tregs in tolerant kidney transplant recipients. Study-wide results and caveats: The most relevant donor-specific Treg TCRbeta repertoire apparently came from expansion with activated donor B cells.

The CDR3 spans 18 residues. The V gene lost 5 bases and the J gene lost 2 bases, with 22 bases spanning the gap. In germline, CDR1 is SGHAT, CDR2 FQDESV (reference sequence). TCRdb keeps only in-frame clones here, not all; method: immunoSEQ multiplex PCR. The data contain about 44,000 clones, about 95% of them seen just once; the ten biggest clones take up approximately 0.4%. As for this clone: The antigen remains undetermined.

V gene TRBV11-1 combines with J gene TRBJ2-4; maybe TRBD2 (6 bases). Sequencing was carried out using Tregs from blood cultured with allogeneic cells. The receptor was isolated from a human donor in good health. CDR3 sequence (DNA): TGTGCCAGCAGCCCCGAAACGGGACTTGCTTTCTCCAAAAACATTCAGTACTTC. Its translation: CASSPETGLAFSKNIQYF.